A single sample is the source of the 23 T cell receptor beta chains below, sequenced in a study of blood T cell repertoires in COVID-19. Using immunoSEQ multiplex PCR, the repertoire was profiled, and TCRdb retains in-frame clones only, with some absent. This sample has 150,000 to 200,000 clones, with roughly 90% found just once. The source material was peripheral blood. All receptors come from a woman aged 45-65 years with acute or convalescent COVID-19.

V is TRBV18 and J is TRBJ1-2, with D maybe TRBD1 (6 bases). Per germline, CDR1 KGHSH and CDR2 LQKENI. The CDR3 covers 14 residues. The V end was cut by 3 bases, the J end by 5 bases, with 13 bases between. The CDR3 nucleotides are TGTGCCAGCTCACCGGACAGCGGCCTATATGGCTACACCTTC. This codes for CASSPDSGLYGYTF.

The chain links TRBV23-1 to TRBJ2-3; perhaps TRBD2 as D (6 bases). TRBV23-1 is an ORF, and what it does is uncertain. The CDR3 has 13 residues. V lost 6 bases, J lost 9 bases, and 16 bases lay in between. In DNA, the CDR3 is TGCGCCAGCAGCGCGGGAAGCGGTCCGACGCAGTATTTT. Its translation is CASSAGSGPTQYF.

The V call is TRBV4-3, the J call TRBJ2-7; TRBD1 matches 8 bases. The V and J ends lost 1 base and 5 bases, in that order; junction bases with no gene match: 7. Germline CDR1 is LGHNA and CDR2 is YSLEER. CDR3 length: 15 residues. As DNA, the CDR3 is TGCGCCAGCAGCCAAGGGCCAGGGGGCATCAACGAGCAGTACTTC. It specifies CASSQGPGGINEQYF.

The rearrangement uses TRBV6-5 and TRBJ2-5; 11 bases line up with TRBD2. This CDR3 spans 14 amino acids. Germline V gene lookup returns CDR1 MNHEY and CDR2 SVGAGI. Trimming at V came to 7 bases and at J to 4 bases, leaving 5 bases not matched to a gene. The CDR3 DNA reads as TGTGCCAGCAAAAATAGCGGGGGGGGAGAGACCCAGTACTTC. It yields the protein CASKNSGGGETQYF.

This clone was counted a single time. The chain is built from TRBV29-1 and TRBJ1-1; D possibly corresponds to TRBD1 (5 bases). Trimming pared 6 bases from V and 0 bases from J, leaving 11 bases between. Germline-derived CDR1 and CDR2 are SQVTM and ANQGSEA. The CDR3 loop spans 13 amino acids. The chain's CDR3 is CSVNQGLNTEAFF. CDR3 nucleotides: TGCAGCGTAAATCAGGGCCTGAACACTGAAGCTTTCTTT.

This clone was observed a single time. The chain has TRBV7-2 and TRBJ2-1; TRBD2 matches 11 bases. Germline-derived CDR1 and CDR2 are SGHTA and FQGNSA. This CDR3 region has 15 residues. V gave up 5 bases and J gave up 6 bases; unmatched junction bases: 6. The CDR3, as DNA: TGTGCCAGCAGCGTTACCGGGACTAGCGGCAATGAGCAGTTCTTC. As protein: CASSVTGTSGNEQFF. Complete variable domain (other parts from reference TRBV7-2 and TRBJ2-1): GAGVSQSPSNKVTEKGKDVELRCDPISGHTALYWYRQSLGQGLEFLIYFQGNSAPDKSGLPSDRFSAERTGGSVSTLTIQRTQQEDSAVYLCASSVTGTSGNEQFFGPGTRLTVL.

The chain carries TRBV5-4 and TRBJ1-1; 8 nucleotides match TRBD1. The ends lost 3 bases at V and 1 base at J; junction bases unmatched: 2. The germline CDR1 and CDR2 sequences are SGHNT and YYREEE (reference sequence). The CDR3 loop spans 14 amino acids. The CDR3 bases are TGTGCCAGCAGCTGGGACAGGACGAACACTGAAGCTTTCTTT. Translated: CASSWDRTNTEAFF.

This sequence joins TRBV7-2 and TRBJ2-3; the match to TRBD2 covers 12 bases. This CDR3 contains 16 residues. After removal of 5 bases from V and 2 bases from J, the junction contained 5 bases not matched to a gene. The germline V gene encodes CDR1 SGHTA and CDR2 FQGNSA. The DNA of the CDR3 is TGTGCCAGCAGCCCGAGACTAGCGGGGGACACAGATACGCAGTATTTT. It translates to CASSPRLAGDTDTQYF. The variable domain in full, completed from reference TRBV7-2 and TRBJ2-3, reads GAGVSQSPSNKVTEKGKDVELRCDPISGHTALYWYRQSLGQGLEFLIYFQGNSAPDKSGLPSDRFSAERTGGSVSTLTIQRTQQEDSAVYLCASSPRLAGDTDTQYFGPGTRLTVL.

CDR3 region: CAWSPSGGTGELFF. The CDR3 DNA follows: TGTGCCTGGAGTCCCTCCGGGGGAACCGGGGAGCTGTTTTTT. The gene calls are TRBV30 and TRBJ2-2, with a tentative D call TRBD2 (6 bases). Germline V gene sequence: CDR1 GTSNPN, CDR2 SVGIG (reference sequence). The V gene lost 2 bases and the J gene lost 5 bases, with 12 bases spanning the gap. The CDR3 is 14 residues long.

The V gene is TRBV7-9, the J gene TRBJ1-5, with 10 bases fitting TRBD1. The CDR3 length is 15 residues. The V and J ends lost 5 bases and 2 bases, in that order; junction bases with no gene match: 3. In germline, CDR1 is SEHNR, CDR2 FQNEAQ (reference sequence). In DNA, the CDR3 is TGTGCCAGCAGCCTCGGGACAGGGGGCAATCAGCCCCAGCATTTT. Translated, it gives CASSLGTGGNQPQHF.

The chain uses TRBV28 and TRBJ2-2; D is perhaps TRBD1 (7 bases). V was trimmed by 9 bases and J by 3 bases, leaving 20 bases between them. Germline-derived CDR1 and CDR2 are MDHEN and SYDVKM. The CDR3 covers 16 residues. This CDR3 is CASLQGPSGDTGELFF. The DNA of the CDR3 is TGTGCCAGTTTACAGGGGCCGTCGGGGGACACCGGGGAGCTGTTTTTT.

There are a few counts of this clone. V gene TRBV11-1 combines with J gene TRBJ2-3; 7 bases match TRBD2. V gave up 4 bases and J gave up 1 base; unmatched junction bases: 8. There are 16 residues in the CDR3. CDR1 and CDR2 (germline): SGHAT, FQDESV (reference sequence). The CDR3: CASSYIAGWGTDTQYF. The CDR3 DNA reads TGTGCCAGCAGCTATATAGCGGGTTGGGGCACAGATACGCAGTATTTT.

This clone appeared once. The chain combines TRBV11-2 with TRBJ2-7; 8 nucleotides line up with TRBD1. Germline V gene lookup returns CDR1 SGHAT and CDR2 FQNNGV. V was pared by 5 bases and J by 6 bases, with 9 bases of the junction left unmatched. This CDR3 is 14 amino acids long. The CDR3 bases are TGTGCCAGCAGCCTACGACAGGGGTCTCGCGAGCAGTACTTC. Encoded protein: CASSLRQGSREQYF.

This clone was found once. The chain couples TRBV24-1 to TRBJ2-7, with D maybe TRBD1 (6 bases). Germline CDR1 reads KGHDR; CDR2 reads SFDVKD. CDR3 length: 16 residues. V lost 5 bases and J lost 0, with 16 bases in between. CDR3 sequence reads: CATSAPGTGSSYEQYF. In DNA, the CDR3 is TGTGCCACCAGTGCCCCTGGCACAGGGAGCTCCTACGAGCAGTACTTC.

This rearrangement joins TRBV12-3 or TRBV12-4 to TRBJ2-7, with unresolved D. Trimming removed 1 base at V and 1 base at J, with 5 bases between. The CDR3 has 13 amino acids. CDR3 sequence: CASSLVQSYEQYF. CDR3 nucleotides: TGTGCCAGCAGTTTAGTACAGTCCTACGAGCAGTACTTC.

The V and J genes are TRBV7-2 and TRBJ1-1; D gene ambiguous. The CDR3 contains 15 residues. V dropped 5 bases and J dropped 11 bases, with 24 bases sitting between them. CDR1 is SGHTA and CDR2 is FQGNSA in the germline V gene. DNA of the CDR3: TGTGCCAGCAGCCTCGTGTCATGGGGAGGAGGAGCGGCTTTCTTT. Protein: CASSLVSWGGGAAFF. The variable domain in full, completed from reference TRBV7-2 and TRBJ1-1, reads GAGVSQSPSNKVTEKGKDVELRCDPISGHTALYWYRQSLGQGLEFLIYFQGNSAPDKSGLPSDRFSAERTGGSVSTLTIQRTQQEDSAVYLCASSLVSWGGGAAFFGQGTRLTVV.

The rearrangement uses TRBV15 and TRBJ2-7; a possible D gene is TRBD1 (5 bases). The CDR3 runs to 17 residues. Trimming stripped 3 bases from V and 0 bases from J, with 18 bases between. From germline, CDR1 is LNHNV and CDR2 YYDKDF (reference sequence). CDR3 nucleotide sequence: TGTGCCACCAGCAGTGCAGGGATGGGCCTTAGCTCCTACGAGCAGTACTTC. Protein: CATSSAGMGLSSYEQYF.

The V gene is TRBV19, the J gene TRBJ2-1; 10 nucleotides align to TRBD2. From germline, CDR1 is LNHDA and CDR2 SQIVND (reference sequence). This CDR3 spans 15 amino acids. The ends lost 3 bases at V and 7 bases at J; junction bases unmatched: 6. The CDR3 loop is CASSMASGSWNEQFF. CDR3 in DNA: TGTGCCAGTAGTATGGCTAGCGGGAGTTGGAATGAGCAGTTCTTC. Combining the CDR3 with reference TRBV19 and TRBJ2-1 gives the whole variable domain DGGITQSPKYLFRKEGQNVTLSCEQNLNHDAMYWYRQDPGQGLRLIYYSQIVNDFQKGDIAEGYSVSREKKESFPLTVTSAQKNPTAFYLCASSMASGSWNEQFFGPGTRLTVL.

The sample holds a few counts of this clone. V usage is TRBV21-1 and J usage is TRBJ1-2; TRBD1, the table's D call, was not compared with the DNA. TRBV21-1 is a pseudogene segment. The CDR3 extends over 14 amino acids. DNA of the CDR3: TGTGCCAGCAGCAGCAAGACAGGGCTTTATGGCTACACCTTC. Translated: CASSSKTGLYGYTF.

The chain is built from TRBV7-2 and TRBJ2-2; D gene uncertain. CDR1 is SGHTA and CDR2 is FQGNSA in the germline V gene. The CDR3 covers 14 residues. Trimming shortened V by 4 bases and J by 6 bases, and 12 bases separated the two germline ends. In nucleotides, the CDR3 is TGTGCCAGCAGCTACAAAATCCGTCCCGGGGAGCTGTTTTTT. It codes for CASSYKIRPGELFF.

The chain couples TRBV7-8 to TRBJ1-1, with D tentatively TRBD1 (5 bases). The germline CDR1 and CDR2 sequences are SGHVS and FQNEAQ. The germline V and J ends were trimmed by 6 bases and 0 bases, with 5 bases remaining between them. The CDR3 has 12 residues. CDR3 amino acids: CASRGLNTEAFF. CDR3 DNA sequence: TGTGCCAGCAGGGGGCTGAACACTGAAGCTTTCTTT.

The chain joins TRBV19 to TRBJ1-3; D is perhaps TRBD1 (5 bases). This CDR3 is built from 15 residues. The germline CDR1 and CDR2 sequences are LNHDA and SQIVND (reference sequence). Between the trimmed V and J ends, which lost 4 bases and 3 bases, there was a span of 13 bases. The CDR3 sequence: CASSTPQGRGNTIYF. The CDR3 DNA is TGTGCCAGTAGTACCCCTCAGGGTCGTGGAAACACCATATATTTT.

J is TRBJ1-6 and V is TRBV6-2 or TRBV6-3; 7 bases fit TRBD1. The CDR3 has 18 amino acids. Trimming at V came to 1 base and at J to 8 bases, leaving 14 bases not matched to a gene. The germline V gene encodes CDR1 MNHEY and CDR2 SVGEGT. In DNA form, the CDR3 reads TGTGCCAGCAGTTACTTCGGCCCCCTGACAGGGAAGGATTCACCCCTCCACTTT. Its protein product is CASSYFGPLTGKDSPLHF.